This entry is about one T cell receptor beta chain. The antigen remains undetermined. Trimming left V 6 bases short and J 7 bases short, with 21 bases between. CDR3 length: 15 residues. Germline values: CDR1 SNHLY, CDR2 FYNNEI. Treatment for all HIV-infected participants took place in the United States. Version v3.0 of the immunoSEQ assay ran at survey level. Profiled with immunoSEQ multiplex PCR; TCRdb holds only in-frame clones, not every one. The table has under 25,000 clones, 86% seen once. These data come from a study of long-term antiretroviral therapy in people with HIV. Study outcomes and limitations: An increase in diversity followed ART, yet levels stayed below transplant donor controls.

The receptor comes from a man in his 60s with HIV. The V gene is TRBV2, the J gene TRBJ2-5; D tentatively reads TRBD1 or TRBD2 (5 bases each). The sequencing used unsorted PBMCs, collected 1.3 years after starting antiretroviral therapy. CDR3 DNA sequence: TGTGCCAGCAGGAGGGGACGGATGACAATCGGGACCCAGTACTTC. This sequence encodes CASRRGRMTIGTQYF.